Described below is a single TCR beta chain sequence and its context. Its antigen is not identified. RNA extraction was followed by reverse transcription into cDNA, which acted as the sequencing template. Sequencing was performed with immunoSEQ multiplex PCR; in TCRdb, only in-frame clones are kept and a portion is missing. The table includes roughly 200,000 clones, around 60% detected once. This sample is drawn from a study of CD8+ T cells in alopecia areata. Across the whole study: Twice daily, treated patients received 5 to 10 mg of oral tofacitinib. A 6-month period off drug followed tofacitinib, which lasted 6 to 18 months. Study-level results: Sharing of TCRs across patients appeared less clear than in mice, possibly for HLA-related reasons.

Treatment: oral pan-JAK inhibitor, 5-10 mg twice daily. J gave up 5 bases and V 5 bases, and 8 bases lay outside the gene matches. Germline lookup yields CDR1 MNHEY and CDR2 SMNVEV (reference sequence). This CDR3 is 15 amino acids long. Sequences were derived from CD4+ T cells sorted from blood, sampled at week 4, from a patient treated with tofacitinib. The genes are TRBV27 and TRBJ2-1; 8 nucleotides align to TRBD1. The clonotype comes from a human donor with alopecia areata. The CDR3 DNA sequence: TGTGCCAGCAGTACCCCTGGACAGGGTGACAATGAGCAGTTCTTC. Protein product: CASSTPGQGDNEQFF.